This paragraph covers one T cell receptor beta chain sequence. The CDR3 spans 16 residues. CDR1 SGHVS and CDR2 FNYEAQ come from the germline V gene. The V end was cut by 5 bases, the J end by 0 bases, with 13 bases between. This specimen comes from a study of blood T cell repertoires in COVID-19. The table came from immunoSEQ multiplex PCR; TCRdb's copy has only in-frame clones and leaves some out. The data contain fewer than 500,000 clones, about 89% of them singletons. The specimen was PBMCs or T cells enriched from blood (not recorded which). The TCR was taken from a man aged 25-45 years who had recovered from COVID-19. This chain uses TRBV7-6 with TRBJ1-4; no firm D call. CDR3 DNA: TGTGCCAGCAGCCCCAGAACAGTCGCAACTAATGAAAAACTGTTTTTT. This encodes CASSPRTVATNEKLFF.